This TCR beta chain was retrieved from a study of T cells in Graves' hyperthyroidism and ophthalmopathy. Amplified regions were TCR beta CDR3 sequences from RNA transcripts. RT-PCR in the first round (using the HTBI primer set) targeted the TCR CDR3. TCRdb processed the multiplex PCR reads anew with MiXCR; each CDR3 protein has one entry. The top ten hold over 12% of the sample, which has around 420,000 distinct CDR3 sequences, 15% to 19% seen once. The germline V gene encodes CDR1 DFQATT and CDR2 SNEGSKA (reference sequence). CDR3 length: 16 residues. Trimming took 1 base from V and 2 from J, leaving 18 bases between them. This clonotype occurred many times.

The chain links TRBV20-1 to TRBJ2-7, with no clear D. Input material: blood. This TCR was sampled from a woman younger than 30 with Graves' hyperthyroidism. The CDR3 is CSARGPFVETTYEQYF. Written as DNA, the CDR3 is TGCAGTGCTAGAGGCCCTTTTGTGGAGACGACCTACGAGCAGTACTTC.